Listed here are 3 T cell receptor beta chains from one sample, sequenced in a study of glioma-infiltrating T cells (dated by TCRdb to about 2016). For sequencing, an Illumina MiSeq was employed. TCR alpha and beta CDR3 regions were amplified with the iRepertoire nested amplicon-rescue multiplex PCR (arm-PCR) platform from RNA. TCRdb ran its own pipeline on the public reads, namely fastp trimming at Q25 and MiXCR clone calling, and kept in-frame beta chains. Each CDR3 protein appears once, grouped with its most common genes and DNA. This sample gives tens of thousands of distinct CDR3 sequences in total; under 30% of them show up just once. Together, the top ten hold about 6.7% of the sample. The sequencing sample was made of glioma tissue, nonneoplastic brain tissue, or PBMCs (not recorded which). The receptors here all came from a human donor with low-grade glioma or glioblastoma, undergoing nonglioma brain surgery, or in good health (not recorded which).

This clonotype occurred a few times. A single base separates this from a much larger clone, so it may be a read error. This rearrangement joins TRBV6-1 to TRBJ1-6; 12 bases are shared with TRBD1. The CDR3 is 14 residues long. J gave up 7 bases and V 11 bases, and 6 bases lay outside the gene matches. CDR1 is MNHNS, CDR2 SASEGT, per germline. The CDR3: CAGTGTGGNSPLHF. The CDR3 nucleotides read TGTGCCGGCACCGGGACAGGGGGCAATTCACCCCTCCACTTT.

This clonotype was seen many times. The genes are TRBV20-1 and TRBJ1-5; 8 bases fit TRBD1. V lost 5 bases and J lost 7; bases outside the gene matches: 7. The CDR3 has 13 residues. The germline gives CDR1 DFQATT, CDR2 SNEGSKA (reference sequence). CDR3 amino acids: CSAEDRARQPQHF. Written as DNA, the CDR3 is TGCAGTGCTGAGGACAGGGCGAGGCAGCCCCAGCATTTT.

This clonotype was counted at least ten times. The chain uses TRBV27 and TRBJ2-7; D gene uncertain. CDR3 size: 12 residues. The V end was cut by 8 bases, the J end by 4 bases, with 12 bases between. Per the germline V gene, CDR1 is MNHEY and CDR2 is SMNVEV (reference sequence). The CDR3 DNA reads TGTGCCAGCGGACGGCAGGCGTACGAGCAGTACTTC. Translation: CASGRQAYEQYF.